The present TCR beta chain was sequenced within a study of T-cell memory formation after mild COVID-19. TCRdb called the 5' RACE reads again in MiXCR, with one record for every CDR3 protein. Among 550,000 to 700,000 distinct CDR3 sequences listed, 17% were seen once. Germline CDR1 KGHDR, CDR2 SFDVKD. The CDR3 totals 14 residues. Trimming cost V 5 bases and J 6 bases; bases outside gene matches: 8. This rearrangement joins TRBV24-1 to TRBJ1-1, with 7 bases identical to TRBD1. This sequence was found in an adult woman who had mild COVID-19 (a few samples of this study predate the infection). Cell type and time point are not known. The specimen was PBMCs or a T cell subset sorted from them (not recorded which). The CDR3 DNA reads as TGTGCCACCAGTGCCGACGCCACAGGGGCTGAAGCTTTCTTT. Amino acid sequence: CATSADATGAEAFF.